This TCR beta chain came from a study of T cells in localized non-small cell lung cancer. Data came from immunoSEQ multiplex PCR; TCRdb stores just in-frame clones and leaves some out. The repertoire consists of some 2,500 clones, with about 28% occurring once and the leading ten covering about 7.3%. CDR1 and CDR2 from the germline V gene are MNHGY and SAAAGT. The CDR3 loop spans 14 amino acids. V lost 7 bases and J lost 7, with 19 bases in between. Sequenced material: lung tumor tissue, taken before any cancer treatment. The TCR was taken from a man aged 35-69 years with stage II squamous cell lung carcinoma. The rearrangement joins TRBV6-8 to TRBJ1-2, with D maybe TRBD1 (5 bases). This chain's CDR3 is CASKGVGREGGYTF. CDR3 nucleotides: TGTGCCAGCAAGGGTGTGGGCAGGGAAGGTGGCTACACCTTC.